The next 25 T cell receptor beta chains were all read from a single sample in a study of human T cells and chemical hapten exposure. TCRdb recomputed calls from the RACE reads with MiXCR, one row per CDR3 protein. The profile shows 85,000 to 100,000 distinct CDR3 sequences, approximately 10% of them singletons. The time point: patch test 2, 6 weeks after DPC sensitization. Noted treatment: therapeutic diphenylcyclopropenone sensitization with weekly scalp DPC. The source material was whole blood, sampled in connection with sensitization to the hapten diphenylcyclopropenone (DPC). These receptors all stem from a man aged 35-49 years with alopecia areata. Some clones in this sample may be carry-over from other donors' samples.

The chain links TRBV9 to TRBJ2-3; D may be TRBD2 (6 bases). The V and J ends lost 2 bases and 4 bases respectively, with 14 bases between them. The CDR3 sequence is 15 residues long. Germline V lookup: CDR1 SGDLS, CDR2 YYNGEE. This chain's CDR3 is CASSVGLGLADTQYF. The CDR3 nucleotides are TGTGCCAGCAGCGTTGGTCTGGGACTGGCAGATACGCAGTATTTT.

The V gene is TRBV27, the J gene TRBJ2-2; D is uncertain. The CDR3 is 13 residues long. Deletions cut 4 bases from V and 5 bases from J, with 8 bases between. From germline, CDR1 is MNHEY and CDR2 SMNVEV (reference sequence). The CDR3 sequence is CASSSGPTGELFF. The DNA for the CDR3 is TGTGCCAGCAGTTCAGGACCGACCGGGGAGCTGTTTTTT.

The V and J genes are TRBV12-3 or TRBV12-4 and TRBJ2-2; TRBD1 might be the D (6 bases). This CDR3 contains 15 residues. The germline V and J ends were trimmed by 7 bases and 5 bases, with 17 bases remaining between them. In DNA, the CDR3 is TGTGCCAGCAAACTAATGGACAGCCGAACCGGGGAGCTGTTTTTT. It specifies CASKLMDSRTGELFF.

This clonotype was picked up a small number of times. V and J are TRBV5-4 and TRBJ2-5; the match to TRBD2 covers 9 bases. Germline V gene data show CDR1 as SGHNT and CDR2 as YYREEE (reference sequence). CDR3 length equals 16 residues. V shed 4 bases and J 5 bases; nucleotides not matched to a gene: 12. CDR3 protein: CASSPAGREGGETQYF. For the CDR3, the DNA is TGTGCCAGCAGCCCCGCGGGGCGGGAGGGAGGGGAGACCCAGTACTTC.

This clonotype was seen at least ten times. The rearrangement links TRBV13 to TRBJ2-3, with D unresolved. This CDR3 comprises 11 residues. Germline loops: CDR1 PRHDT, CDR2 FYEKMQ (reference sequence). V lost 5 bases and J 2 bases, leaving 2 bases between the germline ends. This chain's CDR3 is CASSNTDTQYF. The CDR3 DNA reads TGTGCCAGCAGCAACACAGATACGCAGTATTTT.

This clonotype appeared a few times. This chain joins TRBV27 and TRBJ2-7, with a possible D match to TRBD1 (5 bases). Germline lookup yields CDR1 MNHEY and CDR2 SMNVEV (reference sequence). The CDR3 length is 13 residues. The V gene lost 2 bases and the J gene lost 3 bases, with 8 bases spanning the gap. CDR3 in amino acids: CASSLGRDYEQYF. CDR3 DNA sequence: TGTGCCAGCAGTTTAGGCAGGGACTACGAGCAGTACTTC.

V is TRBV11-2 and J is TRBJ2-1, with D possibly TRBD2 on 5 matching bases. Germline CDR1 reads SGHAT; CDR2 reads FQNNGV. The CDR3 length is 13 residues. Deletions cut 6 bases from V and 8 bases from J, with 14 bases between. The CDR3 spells CASRYRGPDEQFF. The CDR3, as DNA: TGTGCCAGCAGGTACCGAGGGCCCGATGAGCAGTTCTTC.

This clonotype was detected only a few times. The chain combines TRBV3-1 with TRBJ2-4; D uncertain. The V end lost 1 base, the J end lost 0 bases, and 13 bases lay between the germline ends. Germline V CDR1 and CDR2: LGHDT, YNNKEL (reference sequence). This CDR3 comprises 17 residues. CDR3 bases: TGTGCCAGCAGCCAAGCAAGCGACGGTCTAGCCAAAAACATTCAGTACTTC. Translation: CASSQASDGLAKNIQYF.

This chain's CDR3 is CASSRDGDTEAFF. The CDR3 DNA is TGTGCCAGCAGCCGTGACGGGGATACTGAAGCTTTCTTT. The chain couples TRBV12-3 or TRBV12-4 to TRBJ1-1, with D uncertain. With 6 bases removed from V and 5 bases from J, the gap between germline ends came to 13 bases. The CDR3 is 13 residues long.

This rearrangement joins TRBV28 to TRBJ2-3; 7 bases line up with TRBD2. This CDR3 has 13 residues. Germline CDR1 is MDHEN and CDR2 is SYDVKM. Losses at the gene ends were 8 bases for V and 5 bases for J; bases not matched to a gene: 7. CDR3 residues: CASGEGGRDTQYF. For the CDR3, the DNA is TGTGCCAGCGGAGAGGGAGGGCGAGATACGCAGTATTTT.

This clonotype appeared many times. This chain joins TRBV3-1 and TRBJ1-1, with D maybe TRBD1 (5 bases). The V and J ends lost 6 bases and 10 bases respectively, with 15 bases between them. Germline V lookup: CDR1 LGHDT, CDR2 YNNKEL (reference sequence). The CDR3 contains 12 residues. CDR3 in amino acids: CASRDRGSGAFF. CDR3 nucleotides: TGTGCCAGCAGGGATAGGGGTAGTGGAGCTTTCTTT.

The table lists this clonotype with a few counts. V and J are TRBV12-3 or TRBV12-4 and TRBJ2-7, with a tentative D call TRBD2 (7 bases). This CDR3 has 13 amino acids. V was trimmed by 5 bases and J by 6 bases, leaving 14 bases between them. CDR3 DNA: TGTGCCAGCAGTCTGAGGGGGGGCGGCGAGCAGTACTTC. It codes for CASSLRGGGEQYF.

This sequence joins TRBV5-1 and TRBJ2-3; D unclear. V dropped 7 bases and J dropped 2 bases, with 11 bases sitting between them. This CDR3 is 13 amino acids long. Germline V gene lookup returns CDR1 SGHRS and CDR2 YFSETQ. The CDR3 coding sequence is TGCGCCAGCGGCGGCAGACCCACAGATACGCAGTATTTT. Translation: CASGGRPTDTQYF.

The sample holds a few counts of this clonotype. The CDR3 region has the DNA TGTGCCAGCAGCTTAGCACTAGCAGGGAATGAGCAGTTCTTC. Amino acid sequence: CASSLALAGNEQFF. The chain employs TRBV7-2 and TRBJ2-1, with D perhaps TRBD2 (6 bases). Trimming shortened V by 0 bases and J by 7 bases, and 10 bases separated the two germline ends. From germline, CDR1 is SGHTA and CDR2 FQGNSA. CDR3 length: 14 residues.

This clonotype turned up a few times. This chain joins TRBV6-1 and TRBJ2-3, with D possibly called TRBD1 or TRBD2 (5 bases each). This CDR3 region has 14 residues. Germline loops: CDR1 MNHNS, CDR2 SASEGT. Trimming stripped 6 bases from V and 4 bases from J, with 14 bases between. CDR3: CASRLELGADTQYF. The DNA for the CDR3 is TGTGCCAGCAGATTAGAACTGGGGGCAGATACGCAGTATTTT.

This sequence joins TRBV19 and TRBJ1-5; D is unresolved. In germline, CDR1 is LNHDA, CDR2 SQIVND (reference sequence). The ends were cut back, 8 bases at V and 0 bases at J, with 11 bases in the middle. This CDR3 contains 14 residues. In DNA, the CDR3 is TGTGCCAGTCAGAGAGGCGATAGCAATCAGCCCCAGCATTTT. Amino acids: CASQRGDSNQPQHF.

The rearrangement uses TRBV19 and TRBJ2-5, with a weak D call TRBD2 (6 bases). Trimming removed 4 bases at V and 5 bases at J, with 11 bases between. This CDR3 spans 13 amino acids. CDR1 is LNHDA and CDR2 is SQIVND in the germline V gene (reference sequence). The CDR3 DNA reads TGTGCCAGTAGTACGGGAGTTCGGGAGACCCAGTACTTC. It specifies CASSTGVRETQYF.

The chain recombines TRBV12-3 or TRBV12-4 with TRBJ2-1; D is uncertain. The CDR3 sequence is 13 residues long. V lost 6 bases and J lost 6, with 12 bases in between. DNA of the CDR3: TGTGCCAGCAGCTCGCCACCTCCCAATGAGCAGTTCTTC. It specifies CASSSPPPNEQFF.

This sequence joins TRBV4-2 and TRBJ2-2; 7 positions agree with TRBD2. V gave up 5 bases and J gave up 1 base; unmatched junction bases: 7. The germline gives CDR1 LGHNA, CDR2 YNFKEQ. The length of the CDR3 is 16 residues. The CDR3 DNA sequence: TGTGCCAGCAGCTTCCTGAGCGGGGAGAACACCGGGGAGCTGTTTTTT. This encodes CASSFLSGENTGELFF.

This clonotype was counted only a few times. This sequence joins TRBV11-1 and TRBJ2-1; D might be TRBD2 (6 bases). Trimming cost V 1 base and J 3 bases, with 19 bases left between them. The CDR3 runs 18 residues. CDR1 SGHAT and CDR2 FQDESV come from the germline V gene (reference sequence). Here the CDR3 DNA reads TGTGCCAGCAGCTTAGAGGGAGGTGTGGGTGCCTTCTACAATGAGCAGTTCTTC. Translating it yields CASSLEGGVGAFYNEQFF.

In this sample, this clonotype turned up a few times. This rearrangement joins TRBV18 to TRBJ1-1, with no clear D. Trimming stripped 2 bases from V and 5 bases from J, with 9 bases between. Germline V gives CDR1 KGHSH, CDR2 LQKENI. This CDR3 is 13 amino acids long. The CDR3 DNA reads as TGTGCCAGCTCACCAATCCAAGGGACTGAAGCTTTCTTT. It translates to CASSPIQGTEAFF.

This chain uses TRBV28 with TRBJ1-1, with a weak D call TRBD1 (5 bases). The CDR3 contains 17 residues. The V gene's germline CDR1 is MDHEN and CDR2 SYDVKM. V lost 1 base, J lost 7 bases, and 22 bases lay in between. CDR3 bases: TGTGCCAGCAGTTTATTACGTGTGATCGGGGCGCATGTTGAAGCTTTCTTT. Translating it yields CASSLLRVIGAHVEAFF.

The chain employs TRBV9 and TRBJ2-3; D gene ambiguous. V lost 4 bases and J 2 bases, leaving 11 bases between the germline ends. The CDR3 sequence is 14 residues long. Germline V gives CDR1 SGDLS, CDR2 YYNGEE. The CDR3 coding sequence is TGTGCCAGCAGCCCGGACCCCTACACAGATACGCAGTATTTT. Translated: CASSPDPYTDTQYF.

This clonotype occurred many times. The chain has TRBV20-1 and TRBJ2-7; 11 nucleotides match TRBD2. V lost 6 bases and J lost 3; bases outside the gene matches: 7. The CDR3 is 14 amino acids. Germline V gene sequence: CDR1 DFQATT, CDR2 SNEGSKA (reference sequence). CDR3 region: CSAVGTSGHYEQYF. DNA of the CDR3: TGCAGTGCAGTCGGGACTAGCGGACACTACGAGCAGTACTTC.

CDR3 DNA: TGTGCCAGCAGCTTTTTGGGTAACGAGCAGTACTTC. It yields the protein CASSFLGNEQYF. This chain uses TRBV7-2 with TRBJ2-7; no clear D gene. V lost 3 bases and J lost 5, with 8 bases in between. The germline CDR1 and CDR2 sequences are SGHTA and FQGNSA. This CDR3 has 12 residues.